A selection of T cell receptor beta chains follows, all from one sample in a study of T cells after yellow fever vaccination. TCRdb re-called the 5' RACE reads with MiXCR, one entry per CDR3 protein. The table lists about 300,000 distinct CDR3 sequences, roughly 4.3% of them singletons. The sample consisted of PBMCs, taken 5 days after the yellow fever booster vaccination. Receptors were obtained from a man aged 18 to 35 who received the YFV17D yellow fever vaccine. CDR3s leave out the opening cysteine and the closing phenylalanine or tryptophan. Fields, in order: V gene, J gene, CDR3 protein.

v_call: TRBV2
j_call: TRBJ1-1
cdr3_aa: ASTRGMETEAF

v_call: TRBV7-2
j_call: TRBJ1-2
cdr3_aa: ASSLGTGDYGYT

v_call: TRBV19
j_call: TRBJ2-1
cdr3_aa: ASSKWTSGAAYNEQF

v_call: TRBV7-2
j_call: TRBJ2-3
cdr3_aa: ASSPTLDTQY

v_call: TRBV2
j_call: TRBJ2-5
cdr3_aa: ASILAGGRFQETQY

v_call: TRBV13
j_call: TRBJ2-7
cdr3_aa: ASSLTGGGAYEQY

v_call: TRBV5-1
j_call: TRBJ1-4
cdr3_aa: ASSLSSGQLNEKLF

v_call: TRBV10-3
j_call: TRBJ1-1
cdr3_aa: AIRNGGENTEAF

v_call: TRBV6-1
j_call: TRBJ1-2
cdr3_aa: ASSVLQGAHGYT

v_call: TRBV12-3/TRBV12-4
j_call: TRBJ1-2
cdr3_aa: ASSLIGARVYGYT

v_call: TRBV12-3/TRBV12-4
j_call: TRBJ2-3
cdr3_aa: ASSSGSTQY

v_call: TRBV5-1
j_call: TRBJ2-7
cdr3_aa: ASSFMWASDPGAYEQY

v_call: TRBV18
j_call: TRBJ2-7
cdr3_aa: ASSPGPTYEQY

v_call: TRBV20-1
j_call: TRBJ2-1
cdr3_aa: SARRIPGIEQF

v_call: TRBV5-5
j_call: TRBJ2-7
cdr3_aa: ASRRQGEREQY

v_call: TRBV18
j_call: TRBJ2-6
cdr3_aa: ASSPTGYSGANVLT

v_call: TRBV9
j_call: TRBJ2-2
cdr3_aa: ASSVDWVGGGNTGELF

v_call: TRBV5-1
j_call: TRBJ2-6
cdr3_aa: ASSLAGTGYGGANVLT

v_call: TRBV7-2
j_call: TRBJ1-1
cdr3_aa: ASSLRGEDTEAF

v_call: TRBV4-1
j_call: TRBJ1-6
cdr3_aa: ASSLRDTTSAPLH

v_call: TRBV9
j_call: TRBJ2-5
cdr3_aa: ASSVTGRAGETQY

v_call: TRBV7-2
j_call: TRBJ2-7
cdr3_aa: ASSLVGRGVREQY

v_call: TRBV5-4
j_call: TRBJ2-1
cdr3_aa: ASSSATSGGSNEQF

v_call: TRBV28
j_call: TRBJ2-3
cdr3_aa: ASSSSRGGMTDTQY

v_call: TRBV7-9
j_call: TRBJ2-5
cdr3_aa: ASRKNLAGAQETQY

v_call: TRBV2
j_call: TRBJ1-2
cdr3_aa: ASIDGTGGYGYT

v_call: TRBV7-2
j_call: TRBJ2-1
cdr3_aa: ASSAPGGPSYNEQF

v_call: TRBV29-1
j_call: TRBJ1-1
cdr3_aa: SVESPGEAF

v_call: TRBV10-3
j_call: TRBJ2-5
cdr3_aa: AIAGDSVQETQY

v_call: TRBV5-1
j_call: TRBJ1-1
cdr3_aa: ASSLAAATEAF

v_call: TRBV21-1
j_call: TRBJ1-1
cdr3_aa: ASSRWTGGAAEAF

v_call: TRBV29-1
j_call: TRBJ1-1
cdr3_aa: SVDYGSTEAF

v_call: TRBV4-1
j_call: TRBJ2-3
cdr3_aa: ASTSGGQSSTDTQY

v_call: TRBV6-2/TRBV6-3
j_call: TRBJ1-3
cdr3_aa: ASRGSENTIY

v_call: TRBV10-3
j_call: TRBJ1-1
cdr3_aa: AIRGQGDTEAL

v_call: TRBV5-1
j_call: TRBJ1-2
cdr3_aa: ASTMGSLDGYT

v_call: TRBV7-8
j_call: TRBJ2-1
cdr3_aa: ASSLERTHPYNEQF

v_call: TRBV5-4
j_call: TRBJ2-3
cdr3_aa: ATQTGPSTDTQY

v_call: TRBV2
j_call: TRBJ2-5
cdr3_aa: ASSHSDLRRTRAAPQY

v_call: TRBV3-1
j_call: TRBJ2-5
cdr3_aa: ASSGQGAGETQY

v_call: TRBV18
j_call: TRBJ2-7
cdr3_aa: ASSPWTGEGSYEQY

v_call: TRBV5-1
j_call: TRBJ2-3
cdr3_aa: ASSLAQGLGDTQY

v_call: TRBV6-5
j_call: TRBJ2-5
cdr3_aa: ASSYSRGTGLPQETQY

v_call: TRBV24-1
j_call: TRBJ2-5
cdr3_aa: ATSDPGTSQETQY